This entry features one T cell receptor beta chain sequence. Its target is not known. This entry belongs to a study of Ad26.COV2.S vaccination and SARS-CoV-2 variants. Study information: Once, or twice with 56 days between doses, Ad26.COV2.S was given intramuscularly. Study results and caveats: Placebo recipients showed lower spike-specific TCR breadth than vaccinees. Those who received vaccine or placebo ended up with similar non-spike TCR breadth.

Trimming removed 6 bases at V and 3 bases at J, with 12 bases between. Looked up from germline, CDR1 is MNHNY and CDR2 is SVGAGI (reference sequence). This CDR3 has 13 amino acids. Some clones are missing from TCRdb's copy, which holds only in-frame ones; the method was immunoSEQ multiplex PCR. In the table there are hundreds of thousands of clones, 92% of which are singletons. The treatment: some 20 received Ad26.COV2.S at low or high dose, single or two shots; 5 received placebo; per-sample allocation not given. Vaccine and placebo recipients were sampled on day 63 after the first injection. The specimen was peripheral blood, collected in a trial of Ad26.COV2.S vaccine versus placebo. The chain carries TRBV6-6 and TRBJ2-7, with a weak D call TRBD1 (6 bases). The source is a person aged 18-60 years who received the Ad26.COV2.S COVID-19 vaccine or a placebo. The CDR3 nucleotides read TGTGCCAGCAGCTCTCGGACAGACTACGAGCAGTACTTC. This gives the protein CASSSRTDYEQYF.